These 7 T cell receptor beta chains were all obtained from the same sample, sequenced in a study of identical twins. TCRdb processed the 5' RACE reads anew with MiXCR; each CDR3 protein has one entry. The data hold 420,000 or so distinct CDR3 sequences, with 18% observed a single time. The material sequenced was naive T cells sorted from blood. Receptors originate from a man aged 50 to 59 in good health.

V and J are TRBV27 and TRBJ2-1; TRBD2 agrees at 10 bases. Germline V gene lookup returns CDR1 MNHEY and CDR2 SMNVEV (reference sequence). Trimming took 9 bases from V and 3 from J; bases not matched to a gene: 14. The CDR3 consists of 17 residues. The CDR3 here is CASSPPSGGLFYNEQFF. In nucleotides, the CDR3 is TGTGCCAGTAGTCCTCCTAGCGGGGGACTCTTCTACAATGAGCAGTTCTTC.

The J gene is TRBJ2-1, the V gene TRBV2; the D gene could be TRBD1 or TRBD2 (7 bases each). The length of the CDR3 is 15 residues. The V gene lost 7 bases and the J gene lost 1 base, with 14 bases spanning the gap. Germline-derived CDR1 and CDR2 are SNHLY and FYNNEI. CDR3 bases: TGTGCCAGCACCTCAGGGGGGGTGTCCTACAATGAGCAGTTCTTC. Protein product: CASTSGGVSYNEQFF.

This clonotype was recorded many times. The chain links TRBV6-5 to TRBJ2-7; D uncertain. Trimming removed 2 bases from V and 2 bases from J, with 7 bases in between. Per the germline V gene, CDR1 is MNHEY and CDR2 is SVGAGI. The length of the CDR3 is 13 residues. The CDR3: CASSYGRTYEQYF. CDR3 DNA: TGTGCCAGCAGTTACGGCAGAACCTACGAGCAGTACTTC.

This clonotype was counted ten times or more. The chain recombines TRBV7-2 with TRBJ2-5, with D possibly being TRBD1 (6 bases). Germline V gene sequence: CDR1 SGHTA, CDR2 FQGNSA. The CDR3 runs to 14 residues. The V and J ends lost 1 base and 5 bases respectively, with 11 bases between them. The CDR3 DNA is TGTGCCAGCAGCTTAGTAGGACAGCGGGAGACCCAGTACTTC. Amino acids: CASSLVGQRETQYF.

This clonotype has ten or more counts. The chain uses TRBV28 and TRBJ2-6; no definite D call. From germline, CDR1 is MDHEN and CDR2 SYDVKM. Trimming removed 5 bases at V and 1 base at J, with 9 bases between. This CDR3 has 15 amino acids. The CDR3 DNA reads TGTGCCAGCAGTCCTGGTATGTCTGGGGCCAACGTCCTGACTTTC. It encodes CASSPGMSGANVLTF.

The chain employs TRBV5-5 and TRBJ2-1; no clear D gene. The V end was cut by 6 bases, the J end by 0 bases, with 13 bases between. The CDR3 contains 15 residues. CDR1 and CDR2 (germline): SGHKS, YYEKEE (reference sequence). The CDR3 region is CASTPTLSSYNEQFF. In DNA, the CDR3 is TGTGCCAGCACCCCTACATTGAGCTCCTACAATGAGCAGTTCTTC.

The chain couples TRBV20-1 to TRBJ1-4; D is ambiguous. The V end was cut by 1 base, the J end by 3 bases, with 9 bases between. Germline V gives CDR1 DFQATT, CDR2 SNEGSKA (reference sequence). The CDR3 is 14 residues long. This CDR3 reads CSARVGSSNEKLFF. CDR3 coding DNA: TGCAGTGCTAGAGTGGGAAGCTCTAATGAAAAACTGTTTTTT.